The following is a T cell receptor (beta chain) sequence with its context. No antigen is known for it. At one boundary the junction diverges from the germline segment, which might be a read error. The sample belongs to a study of glioma-infiltrating T cells (dated by TCRdb to the mid-2010s). Background for the entire study: Sequencing of TCR alpha- and beta-chain repertoires was performed on glioma tissue, on non-neoplastic brain tissue, and on matched peripheral blood mononuclear cells. To measure how far tissue and blood T-cell populations diverged, each tissue-infiltrating repertoire was compared against the peripheral blood repertoire of the same patient. Three low-grade glioma patients, fewer than 10 primary glioblastoma patients and three non-glioma patients contributing non-neoplastic brain tissue were included in the paired cohort. Here is what the overall study found, with its caveats: Very few CDR3 sequences were found to be shared between tissue and blood, and this scarcity was attributed to high CDR3 diversity and limited sampling. Small numbers underpinned the group comparisons: roughly 8 glioblastoma patients, three low-grade glioma patients and three non-neoplastic patients. VJ-independent divergence between tissue and blood was found to be below expectation in non-neoplastic patients but above expectation in all gliomas, particularly low-grade gliomas.

CDR1 and CDR2 are read off the germline V gene as SQVTM and ANQGSEA. There are 12 amino acids in the CDR3, from cysteine to phenylalanine inclusive. Just the 36-base CDR3 DNA is kept, in frame starting at base 1. TCR alpha and beta CDR3 regions were amplified with the iRepertoire nested amplicon-rescue multiplex PCR (arm-PCR) platform from RNA. For one-step reverse transcription and amplification, about 95-450 ng of tissue mRNA or PBMC total RNA was used as input. Following bead purification, Illumina adapters were added through a secondary multiplex PCR, and the libraries were then gel-purified between 200 and 400 bp. Libraries carried internal 6-nucleotide barcodes used for demultiplexing. The libraries were sequenced on an Illumina MiSeq using 2x220 or 2x250 nucleotide paired-end reads. From the authors' description of their analysis: FLASH 1.2.11 was used to merge paired reads, and BWA-MEM then aligned the reads to the GRCh37 human genome before TRA and TRB reads were extracted. V and J assignment used an IMGT-derived reference of cassette sequences and CDR3 motifs that included pseudogenes. Three-frame translation of reads was performed, and productive CDR3s were defined as those with a C...FGXG motif and no stop codons. Clonotypes were defined as unique combinations of V-J cassette pair and CDR3 amino acid sequence. Reads were filtered by Hamming distance, thresholded by each sample's sequence error rate in mapped regions. The public sequencing data were trimmed at Q25 with fastp and processed into clonotypes with MiXCR by TCRdb, which kept only in-frame beta chains. Merged by CDR3 protein, the rows form single entries marked with the most common genes and DNA. These V and J calls derive from TCRdb rather than the authors' analysis. The sample table contains around 97,000 distinct CDR3 sequences; only one count was recorded for 25% to 30% of them. Roughly 45% of the sample is held by the ten biggest clonotypes.

Sequenced: glioma tissue, nonneoplastic brain tissue, or PBMCs (not recorded which). This receptor was identified in a human donor with low-grade glioma or glioblastoma, undergoing nonglioma brain surgery, or in good health (not recorded which). Recombination connected TRBV29-1 to TRBJ1-2; the D region possibly corresponds to TRBD1 (5 bases align). For the CDR3, the sequence is CSVDAGDYGYSF. The DNA sequence follows: TGCAGCGTTGATGCGGGGGACTATGGCTACAGCTTC. This CDR3, with the reference TRBV29-1 and TRBJ1-2 proteins standing in past its ends, gives the full variable domain SAVISQKPSRDICQRGTSLTIQCQVDSQVTMMFWYRQQPGQSLTLIATANQGSEATYESGFVIDKFPISRPNLTFSTLTVSNMSPEDSSIYLCSVDAGDYGYSFGSGTRLTVV.